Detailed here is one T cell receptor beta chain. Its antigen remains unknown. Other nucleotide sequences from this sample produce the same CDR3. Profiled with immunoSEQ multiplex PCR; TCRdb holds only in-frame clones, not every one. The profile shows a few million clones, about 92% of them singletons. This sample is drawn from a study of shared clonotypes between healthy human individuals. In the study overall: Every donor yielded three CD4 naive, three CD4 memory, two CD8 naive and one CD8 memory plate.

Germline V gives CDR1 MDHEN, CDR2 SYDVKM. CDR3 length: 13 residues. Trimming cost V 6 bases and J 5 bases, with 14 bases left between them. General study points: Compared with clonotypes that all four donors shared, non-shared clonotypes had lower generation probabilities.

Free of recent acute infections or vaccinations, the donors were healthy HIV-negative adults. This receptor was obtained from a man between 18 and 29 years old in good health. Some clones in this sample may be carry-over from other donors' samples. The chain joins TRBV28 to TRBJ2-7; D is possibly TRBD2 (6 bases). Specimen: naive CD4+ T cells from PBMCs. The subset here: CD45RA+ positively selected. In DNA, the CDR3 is TGTGCCAGCAGCAGCGGAGGGAGTCACGAGCAGTACTTC. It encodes CASSSGGSHEQYF.